A single sample gave rise to the 25 T cell receptor beta chains below, sequenced in a study of early T cells in non-severe SARS-CoV-2 infection. TCRdb recomputed calls from the 5' RACE reads with MiXCR, one row per CDR3 protein. The repertoire holds around 53,000 distinct CDR3 sequences, with 7.7% as singletons. Sequencing used whole blood. These TCRs come from an adult who was a healthcare worker with PCR-confirmed SARS-CoV-2 infection or an uninfected control (not recorded which).

This clonotype was recorded at least ten times. The rearrangement links TRBV2 to TRBJ1-4, with 12 bases matching TRBD1. Germline-derived CDR1 and CDR2 are SNHLY and FYNNEI. There are 15 residues in the CDR3. The J segment lost 3 bases and the V segment lost 4 bases, leaving 0 bases of the junction unmatched. CDR3 region: CASSGDRGPNEKLFF. Here the CDR3 DNA reads TGTGCCAGCAGTGGGGACAGGGGGCCTAATGAAAAACTGTTTTTT.

This clonotype was picked up many times. This chain uses TRBV11-2 with TRBJ1-1; 8 nucleotides align to TRBD1. V lost 6 bases, J lost 5 bases, and 5 bases stayed unmatched. CDR1 and CDR2 from the germline V gene are SGHAT and FQNNGV. The CDR3 spans 13 residues. DNA of the CDR3: TGTGCCAGCAGACGGACAGGGCAGACTGAAGCTTTCTTT. Residues: CASRRTGQTEAFF.

This clonotype has more than one count but fewer than ten. This rearrangement joins TRBV2 to TRBJ2-2, with 11 positions matching TRBD2. The CDR3 sequence is 15 residues long. V lost 10 bases and J lost 4; bases outside the gene matches: 8. CDR1 and CDR2 from the germline V gene are SNHLY and FYNNEI. The CDR3 coding sequence is TGTGCCATCCAGAGGGGACTAGCGGCCACCGGGGAGCTGTTTTTT. Protein sequence: CAIQRGLAATGELFF.

A note on this clonotype: One base away lies a much larger clone, so this may be a sequencing read error. The chain couples TRBV29-1 to TRBJ2-1; the match to TRBD2 covers 10 bases. CDR3 length: 15 amino acids. Germline V gene sequence: CDR1 SQVTM, CDR2 ANQGSEA. The CDR3 here is CSSRVVAGGVNEEFF. As DNA, the CDR3 is TGCAGCTCGAGGGTGGTAGCGGGGGGAGTCAATGAGGAGTTCTTC.

This clonotype showed up many times. This rearrangement joins TRBV28 to TRBJ2-3; 11 positions agree with TRBD2. Germline CDR1 and CDR2: MDHEN and SYDVKM. V lost 10 bases, J lost 0 bases, and 6 bases stayed unmatched. The CDR3 runs to 15 residues. The CDR3 DNA reads TGTGCCAACGGGGTAGCGGGGGGGAGCACAGATACGCAGTATTTT. It specifies CANGVAGGSTDTQYF.

In this sample, this clonotype turned up many times. This chain links TRBV28 with TRBJ2-7; the D gene is possibly TRBD1 (6 bases). Trimming cost V 8 bases and J 5 bases, with 10 bases left between them. The CDR3 runs to 11 residues. Germline V gives CDR1 MDHEN, CDR2 SYDVKM. The CDR3 protein is CASSTGHEQYF. In nucleotides, the CDR3 is TGTGCCAGCTCTACAGGGCACGAGCAGTACTTC. Full variable domain (missing parts from reference TRBV28 and TRBJ2-7): DVKVTQSSRYLVKRTGEKVFLECVQDMDHENMFWYRQDPGLGLRLIYFSYDVKMKEKGDIPEGYSVSREKKERFSLILESASTNQTSMYLCASSTGHEQYFGPGTRLTVT.

This clonotype came up many times. The chain recombines TRBV30 with TRBJ1-6; D unresolved. Germline V gives CDR1 GTSNPN, CDR2 SVGIG (reference sequence). The CDR3 covers 12 residues. Trimming left V 1 base short and J 8 bases short, with 6 bases between. CDR3 nucleotide sequence: TGTGCCTGGAGTGACGGAGATTCACCCCTCCACTTT. Translation: CAWSDGDSPLHF.

This clonotype was seen only a few times. The genes are TRBV24-1 and TRBJ2-2, with D possibly being TRBD1 (6 bases). The CDR3 runs to 16 residues. CDR1 is KGHDR and CDR2 is SFDVKD in the germline V gene. Trimming pared 4 bases from V and 4 bases from J, leaving 15 bases between. As DNA, the CDR3 is TGTGCCACCAGTGACAGGGGAGTCTCAGGCACCGGGGAGCTGTTTTTT. This gives the protein CATSDRGVSGTGELFF.

This clonotype was recorded at least ten times. The rearrangement joins TRBV5-1 to TRBJ2-2; D possibly matches TRBD1 or TRBD2 (5 bases each). V was trimmed by 4 bases and J by 0 bases, leaving 10 bases between them. The germline V gene has CDR1 SGHRS and CDR2 YFSETQ. The CDR3 totals 15 residues. The CDR3 loop reads CASSPGPTNTGELFF. CDR3 in DNA: TGCGCCAGCAGCCCGGGACCAACGAACACCGGGGAGCTGTTTTTT.

The rearrangement joins TRBV20-1 to TRBJ2-1, with D uncertain. V dropped 0 bases and J dropped 9 bases, with 12 bases sitting between them. This CDR3 is 13 amino acids long. Per the germline V gene, CDR1 is DFQATT and CDR2 is SNEGSKA (reference sequence). This chain's CDR3 is CSARDQRVTEQFF. For the CDR3, the DNA is TGCAGTGCTAGAGATCAAAGGGTGACTGAGCAGTTCTTC.

Comments on this clonotype: A read error may produce the germline difference seen at one junction end. V usage is TRBV2 and J usage is TRBJ2-6; D not certain. There are 13 residues in the CDR3. The germline V gene encodes CDR1 SNHLY and CDR2 FYNNEI. In nucleotides, the CDR3 is TGTGTCAGCAGTGAGGCTGGGGCCAACGTCCTGACTTTC. Its translation is CVSSEAGANVLTF.

The rearrangement uses TRBV7-6 and TRBJ1-1; D not resolved. CDR3 size: 15 residues. Trimming left V 1 base short and J 4 bases short, with 13 bases between. Per germline, CDR1 SGHVS and CDR2 FNYEAQ. CDR3 region: CASSLGYGRGTEAFF. The CDR3 region has the DNA TGTGCCAGCAGCTTAGGTTACGGGCGAGGCACTGAAGCTTTCTTT.

Many counts were recorded for this clonotype. The gene calls are TRBV12-3 or TRBV12-4 and TRBJ1-5, with a weak D call TRBD1 (5 bases). The V end lost 1 base, the J end lost 0 bases, and 7 bases lay between the germline ends. There are 15 residues in the CDR3. The CDR3, as DNA: TGTGCCAGCAGTTTAGGTGGGGGTAGCAATCAGCCCCAGCATTTT. It is translated as CASSLGGGSNQPQHF.

There are a few counts of this clonotype. This rearrangement joins TRBV27 to TRBJ2-1; 7 nucleotides match TRBD2. Trimming cost V 4 bases and J 6 bases; bases outside gene matches: 9. Per the germline V gene, CDR1 is MNHEY and CDR2 is SMNVEV (reference sequence). CDR3 length: 15 amino acids. CDR3 sequence reads: CASSSLGRGINEQFF. The CDR3 bases are TGTGCCAGCAGTTCCTTGGGGCGGGGGATCAATGAGCAGTTCTTC.

This clonotype was picked up many times. V is TRBV28 and J is TRBJ2-7, with D possibly matching TRBD1 (6 bases). The germline V gene encodes CDR1 MDHEN and CDR2 SYDVKM. Trimming cost V 6 bases and J 6 bases, with 12 bases left between them. The CDR3 sequence is 12 residues long. CDR3 protein: CASRTSRGEQYF. As DNA, the CDR3 is TGTGCCAGCAGAACATCCAGGGGCGAGCAGTACTTC.

The chain is built from TRBV28 and TRBJ1-6; 9 nucleotides agree with TRBD1. With 8 bases clipped from V and 4 bases from J, the junction kept 6 bases outside the gene matches. The CDR3 length is 15 residues. Germline V gives CDR1 MDHEN, CDR2 SYDVKM. DNA of the CDR3: TGTGCCAGCCGAGGACAGGGGCTATATAATTCACCCCTCCACTTT. Translated, it gives CASRGQGLYNSPLHF.

This clonotype appeared a few times. J is TRBJ2-7 and V is TRBV18; TRBD2 matches 12 bases. The J segment lost 7 bases and the V segment lost 3 bases, leaving 7 bases of the junction unmatched. Per the germline V gene, CDR1 is KGHSH and CDR2 is LQKENI. This CDR3 comprises 15 residues. The CDR3 region has the DNA TGTGCCAGCTCACCGACTAGCGGGGGTTCTCGGGAGCAGTACTTC. This codes for CASSPTSGGSREQYF.

This clonotype was seen many times. This chain links TRBV19 with TRBJ2-7; D possibly corresponds to TRBD1 (6 bases). Germline V lookup: CDR1 LNHDA, CDR2 SQIVND (reference sequence). The CDR3 is 17 amino acids. V shed 1 base and J shed 2 bases, with 18 bases lying between them. The CDR3 reads CASSIAVEGTFPYEQYF. Here the CDR3 DNA reads TGTGCCAGTAGTATAGCGGTAGAAGGGACATTTCCCTACGAGCAGTACTTC.

This clonotype was seen ten or more times. V is TRBV19 and J is TRBJ1-2, with D maybe TRBD1 (5 bases). Germline lookup yields CDR1 LNHDA and CDR2 SQIVND (reference sequence). CDR3 size: 15 residues. The ends were cut back, 0 bases at V and 8 bases at J, with 16 bases in the middle. The CDR3 bases are TGTGCCAGTAGTATAGAAGTCGGACGTTGGGACGGCTACACCTTC. This codes for CASSIEVGRWDGYTF.

This CDR3 reads CASSWAAGEHSPLHF. CDR3 in DNA: TGTGCCAGCAGTTGGGCGGCAGGGGAACATTCACCCCTCCACTTT. This chain joins TRBV12-3 or TRBV12-4 and TRBJ1-6; possibly TRBD1 for D (6 bases). The CDR3 length is 15 residues. Trimming stripped 4 bases from V and 8 bases from J, with 15 bases between.

This chain joins TRBV20-1 and TRBJ1-3; no definite D call. V was trimmed by 1 base and J by 4 bases, leaving 11 bases between them. Germline values: CDR1 DFQATT, CDR2 SNEGSKA (reference sequence). The CDR3 length is 14 residues. The CDR3 DNA follows: TGCAGTGCTAGAGTATCACGGTCGGGAAACACCATATATTTT. Protein product: CSARVSRSGNTIYF.

This sequence joins TRBV5-4 and TRBJ2-2, with 9 nucleotides matching TRBD2. Trimming cost V 3 bases and J 1 base; bases outside gene matches: 1. This CDR3 contains 15 residues. Germline CDR1 SGHNT, CDR2 YYREEE (reference sequence). CDR3 protein: CASSSTSGNTGELFF. CDR3 in DNA: TGTGCCAGCAGCTCGACTAGCGGGAACACCGGGGAGCTGTTTTTT. The full variable domain, rest sourced from reference TRBV5-4 and TRBJ2-2, is ETGVTQSPTHLIKTRGQQVTLRCSSQSGHNTVSWYQQALGQGPQFIFQYYREEENGRGNFPPRFSGLQFPNYSSELNVNALELDDSALYLCASSSTSGNTGELFFGEGSRLTVL.

V is TRBV28 and J is TRBJ1-5; TRBD1 matches 9 bases. The V gene's germline CDR1 is MDHEN and CDR2 SYDVKM. V dropped 5 bases and J dropped 7; count of bases not matched to a gene: 6. This CDR3 is 14 amino acids long. The CDR3 coding sequence is TGTGCCAGCAGTACACAGGGGGCTTGGCAGCCCCAGCATTTT. Amino acid sequence: CASSTQGAWQPQHF. Full variable domain (outside the CDR3, taken from reference TRBV28 and TRBJ1-5): DVKVTQSSRYLVKRTGEKVFLECVQDMDHENMFWYRQDPGLGLRLIYFSYDVKMKEKGDIPEGYSVSREKKERFSLILESASTNQTSMYLCASSTQGAWQPQHFGDGTRLSIL.

By sample fraction, this clonotype is medium-sized. This chain uses TRBV19 with TRBJ1-5; D is ambiguous. Trimming removed 4 bases from V and 1 base from J, with 14 bases in between. The CDR3 loop spans 16 amino acids. Germline V gene lookup returns CDR1 LNHDA and CDR2 SQIVND (reference sequence). CDR3 nucleotide sequence: TGTGCCAGTAGTAACGGTTACCTGTCCAGCAATCAGCCCCAGCATTTT. Amino acid sequence: CASSNGYLSSNQPQHF.

In its sample, this clonotype ranks as medium-sized. V gene TRBV27 combines with J gene TRBJ2-7; D unclear. The V gene's germline CDR1 is MNHEY and CDR2 SMNVEV (reference sequence). Trimming left V 5 bases short and J 0 bases short, with 2 bases between. This CDR3 comprises 11 residues. This chain's CDR3 is CASSLSYEQYF. CDR3 DNA sequence: TGTGCCAGCAGTCTCTCCTACGAGCAGTACTTC.